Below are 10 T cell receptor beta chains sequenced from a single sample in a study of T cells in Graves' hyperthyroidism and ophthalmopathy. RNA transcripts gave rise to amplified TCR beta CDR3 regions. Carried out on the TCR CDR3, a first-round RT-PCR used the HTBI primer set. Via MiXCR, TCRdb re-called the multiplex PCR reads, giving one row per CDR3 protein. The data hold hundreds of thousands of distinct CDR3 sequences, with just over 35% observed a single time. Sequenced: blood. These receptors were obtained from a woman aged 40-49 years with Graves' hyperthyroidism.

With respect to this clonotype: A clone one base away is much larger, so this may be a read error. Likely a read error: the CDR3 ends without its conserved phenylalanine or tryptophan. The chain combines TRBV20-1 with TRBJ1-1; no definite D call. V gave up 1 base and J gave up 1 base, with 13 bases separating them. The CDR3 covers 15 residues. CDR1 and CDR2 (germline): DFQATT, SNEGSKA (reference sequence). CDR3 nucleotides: TGCAGTGCTAGAGTCTCACAGTTAGCGAACACTGAAGCTTTCCTT. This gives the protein CSARVSQLANTEAFL.

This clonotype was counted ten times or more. The DNA of the CDR3 is TGTGCCAGCAGCGTTACAGGGAGCACTGAAGCTTTCTTT. Its protein is CASSVTGSTEAFF. V gene TRBV9 combines with J gene TRBJ1-1; tentative D call: TRBD1 (6 bases). The CDR3 totals 13 residues. Germline CDR1 SGDLS, CDR2 YYNGEE. Trimming stripped 2 bases from V and 4 bases from J, with 9 bases between.

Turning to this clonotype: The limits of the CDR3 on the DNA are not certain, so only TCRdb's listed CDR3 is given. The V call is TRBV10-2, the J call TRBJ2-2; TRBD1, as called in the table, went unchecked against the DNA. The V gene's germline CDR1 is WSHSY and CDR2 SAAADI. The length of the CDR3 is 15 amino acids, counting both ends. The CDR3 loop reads CASKIGQGAPGSCFF.

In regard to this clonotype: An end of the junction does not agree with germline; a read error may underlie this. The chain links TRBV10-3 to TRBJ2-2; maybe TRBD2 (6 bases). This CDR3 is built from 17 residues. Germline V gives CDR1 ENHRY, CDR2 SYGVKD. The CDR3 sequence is CASSSRDFFANTGELFF. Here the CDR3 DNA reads TGTGCCAGCAGTTCCCGGGACTTTTTCGCGAACACCGGGGAGCTGTTTTTT.

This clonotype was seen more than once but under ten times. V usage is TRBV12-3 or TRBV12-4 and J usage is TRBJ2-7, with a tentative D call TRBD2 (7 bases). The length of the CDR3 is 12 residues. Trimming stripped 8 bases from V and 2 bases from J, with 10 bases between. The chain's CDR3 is CASRGATYEQYF. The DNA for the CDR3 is TGTGCCAGCCGGGGGGCGACCTACGAGCAGTACTTC.

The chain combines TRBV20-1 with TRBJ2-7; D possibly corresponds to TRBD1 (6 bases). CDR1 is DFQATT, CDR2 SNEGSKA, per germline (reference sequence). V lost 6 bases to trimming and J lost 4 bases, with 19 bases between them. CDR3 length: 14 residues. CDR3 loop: CSASERQDGYEQYF. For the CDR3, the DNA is TGCAGTGCCAGCGAGAGACAGGACGGGTACGAGCAGTACTTC.

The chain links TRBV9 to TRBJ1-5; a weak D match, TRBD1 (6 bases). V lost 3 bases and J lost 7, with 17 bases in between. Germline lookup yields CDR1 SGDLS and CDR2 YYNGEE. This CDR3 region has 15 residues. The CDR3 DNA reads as TGTGCCAGCAGCGCCTCAACAGGGTCGGAGCAGCCCCAGCATTTT. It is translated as CASSASTGSEQPQHF.

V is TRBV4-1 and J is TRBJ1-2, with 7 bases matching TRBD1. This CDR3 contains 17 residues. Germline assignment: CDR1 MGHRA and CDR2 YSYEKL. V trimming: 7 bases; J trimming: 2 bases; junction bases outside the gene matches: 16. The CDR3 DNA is TGCGCCAGCACCCCCAGAGTTGACAGGGATGGGAACTATGGCTACACCTTC. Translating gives CASTPRVDRDGNYGYTF.

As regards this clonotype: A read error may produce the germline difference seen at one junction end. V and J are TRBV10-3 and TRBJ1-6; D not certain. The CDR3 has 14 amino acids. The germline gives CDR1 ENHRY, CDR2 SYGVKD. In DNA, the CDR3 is TGTGCCATCCGTGAATATCCCCAAGCCTCACCCCTCCACTTT. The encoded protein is CAIREYPQASPLHF.

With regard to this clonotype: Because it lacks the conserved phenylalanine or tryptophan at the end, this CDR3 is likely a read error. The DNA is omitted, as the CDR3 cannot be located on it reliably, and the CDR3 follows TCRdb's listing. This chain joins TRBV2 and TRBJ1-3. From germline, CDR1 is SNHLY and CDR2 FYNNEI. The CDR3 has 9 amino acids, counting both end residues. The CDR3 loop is CASSDKGHL.